Detailed here is one T cell receptor (beta chain). This CDR3 region has 14 residues. Germline V CDR1 and CDR2: SQVTM, ANQGSEA. V was clipped by 7 bases and J by 3 bases, with 18 bases between them. This entry comes from a study of blood T cell repertoires in COVID-19. Turning to the study itself: Samples taken during acute and convalescent COVID-19 were collected in the United States, Italy and Spain. The analysed material was cDNA or gDNA that came from T cells, B-cell-depleted T cells, or PBMCs.

Authors' methods: Scientists estimated how many nucleated cells there were by amplifying reference gene primers. The method was immunoSEQ multiplex PCR; TCRdb's version includes in-frame clones alone and lacks a portion of them. V, J and clone size were drawn from that table, and D and trimming were deduced from the DNA. The sample shows tens of thousands of clones, approximately 84% of them seen only once. The chain links TRBV29-1 to TRBJ2-5; a weak D match, TRBD1 (5 bases). Sequenced sample: peripheral blood. The clonotype was recovered from an older man with active or convalescent COVID-19. This CDR3 reads CSASRGRVEETQYF. The CDR3 nucleotides read TGCAGCGCCTCTAGGGGCAGGGTAGAAGAGACCCAGTACTTC.